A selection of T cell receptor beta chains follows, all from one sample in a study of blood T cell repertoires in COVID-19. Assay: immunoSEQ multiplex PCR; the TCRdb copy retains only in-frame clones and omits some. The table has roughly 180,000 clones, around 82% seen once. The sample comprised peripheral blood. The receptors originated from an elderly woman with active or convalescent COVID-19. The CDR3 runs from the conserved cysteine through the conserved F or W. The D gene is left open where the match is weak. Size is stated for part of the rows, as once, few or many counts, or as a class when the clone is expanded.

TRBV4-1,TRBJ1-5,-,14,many,CASSQVPGHGAQHF,TGCGCCAGCAGCCAAGTACCGGGACATGGGGCCCAGCATTTT
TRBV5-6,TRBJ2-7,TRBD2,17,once,CASSRDFGLAGVDEQYF,TGTGCCAGCAGCCGTGACTTCGGACTAGCGGGAGTGGACGAGCAGTACTTC
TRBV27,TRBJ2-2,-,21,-,CASSLSMSFSVVVRVSGELFF,TGTGCCAGCAGTTTATCGATGTCGTTCTCGGTGGTTGTTCGAGTCTCCGGGGAGCTGTTTTTT
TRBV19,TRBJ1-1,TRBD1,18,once,CASTKNPGRGGTNTEAFF,TGTGCCAGTACCAAAAACCCTGGGAGAGGGGGCACGAACACTGAAGCTTTCTTT
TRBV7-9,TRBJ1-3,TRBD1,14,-,CASTTTGPGNTIYF,TGTGCCAGCACCACGACAGGGCCTGGAAACACCATATATTTT
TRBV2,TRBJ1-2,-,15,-,CASSWTVIGDYGYTF,TGTGCCAGCTCATGGACAGTTATAGGGGACTATGGCTACACCTTC
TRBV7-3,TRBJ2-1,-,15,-,CASSPKTGYYNEQFF,TGTGCCAGCAGCCCCAAGACAGGTTACTACAATGAGCAGTTCTTC
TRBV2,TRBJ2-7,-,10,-,CASTGNEQYF,TGTGCCAGCACAGGGAACGAGCAGTACTTC
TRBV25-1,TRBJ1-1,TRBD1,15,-,CASSEYGQANTEAFF,TGTGCCAGCAGTGAATACGGACAGGCGAACACTGAAGCTTTCTTT
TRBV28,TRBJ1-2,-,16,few,CASSLQVDLEGYGYTF,TGTGCCAGCAGTTTACAGGTAGACCTGGAGGGCTATGGCTACACCTTC
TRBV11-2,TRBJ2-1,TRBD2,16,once,CASSGGLAGEKDEQFF,TGTGCCAGCAGCGGCGGACTAGCGGGAGAAAAGGATGAGCAGTTCTTC
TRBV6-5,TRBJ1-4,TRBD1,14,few,CASSRTGTGEKLFF,TGTGCCAGCAGCCGAACCGGGACAGGTGAAAAACTGTTTTTT
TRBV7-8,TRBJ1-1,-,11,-,CASSETGWTFF,TGTGCCAGCAGCGAAACAGGGTGGACTTTCTTT
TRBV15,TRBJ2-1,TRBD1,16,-,CATSRDPGQGEREQFF,TGTGCCACCAGCAGAGATCCGGGACAGGGCGAACGTGAGCAGTTCTTC
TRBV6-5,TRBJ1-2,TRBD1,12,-,CAGMKQGNGYTF,TGTGCCGGGATGAAACAGGGGAATGGCTACACCTTC
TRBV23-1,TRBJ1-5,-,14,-,CASSQSGGNQPQHF,TGCGCCAGCAGTCAATCTGGCGGGAATCAGCCCCAGCATTTT
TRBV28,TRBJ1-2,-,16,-,CASSFFGQPSSDGYTF,TGTGCCAGCAGTTTTTTTGGACAGCCGAGTTCTGATGGCTACACCTTC
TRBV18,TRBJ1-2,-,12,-,CASSQDNYGYTF,TGTGCCAGCTCCCAGGATAACTATGGCTACACCTTC
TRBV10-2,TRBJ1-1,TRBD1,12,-,CASSQGETEAFF,TGCGCCAGCAGCCAGGGGGAGACTGAAGCTTTCTTT
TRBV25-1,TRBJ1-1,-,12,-,CASSTGNTEAFF,TGTGCCAGCAGCACAGGGAACACTGAAGCTTTCTTT
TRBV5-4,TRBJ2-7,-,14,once,CASSLAGASYEQYF,TGTGCCAGCAGCTTGGCAGGGGCTTCCTACGAGCAGTACTTC
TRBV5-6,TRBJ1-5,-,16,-,CASSGHQGFSNQPQHF,TGTGCCAGCAGCGGCCATCAGGGTTTTAGCAATCAGCCCCAGCATTTT
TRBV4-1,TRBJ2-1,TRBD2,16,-,CASSHAGTSGRNEQFF,TGCGCCAGCAGCCACGCCGGGACTAGCGGGAGAAACGAGCAGTTCTTC
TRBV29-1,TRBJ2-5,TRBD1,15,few,CSVSAGTGLQETQYF,TGCAGCGTTTCTGCCGGGACAGGGCTCCAAGAGACCCAGTACTTC
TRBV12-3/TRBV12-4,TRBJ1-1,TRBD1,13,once,CASSLGQGAEAFF,TGTGCCAGCAGCCTCGGACAGGGGGCTGAAGCTTTCTTT
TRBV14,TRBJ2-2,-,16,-,CASSRPGLLNTGELFF,TGTGCCAGCAGCCGACCGGGACTTTTGAACACCGGGGAGCTGTTTTTT
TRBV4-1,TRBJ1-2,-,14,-,CASSQDSDSQGYTF,TGCGCCAGCAGCCAAGATTCTGACAGTCAGGGCTACACCTTC
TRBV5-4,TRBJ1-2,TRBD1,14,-,CASSLGTGSYGYTF,TGTGCCAGCAGCTTAGGGACAGGGAGCTATGGCTACACCTTC
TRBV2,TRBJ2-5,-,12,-,CASTGRRETQYF,TGTGCCAGCACAGGCCGGAGGGAGACCCAGTACTTC
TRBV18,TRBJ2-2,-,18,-,CASSPTGPAITNTGELFF,TGTGCCAGCTCACCAACAGGGCCCGCAATAACAAACACCGGGGAGCTGTTTTTT
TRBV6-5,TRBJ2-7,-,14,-,CASASSGGTREQYF,TGTGCCAGCGCCTCTTCCGGCGGGACGAGGGAGCAGTACTTC
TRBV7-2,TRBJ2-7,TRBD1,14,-,CASSYRTGDYEQYF,TGTGCCAGCAGCTACCGGACAGGAGACTACGAGCAGTACTTC
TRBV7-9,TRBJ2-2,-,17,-,CASSAPRGGTNTGELFF,TGTGCCAGCAGCGCCCCCAGGGGCGGAACGAACACCGGGGAGCTGTTTTTT
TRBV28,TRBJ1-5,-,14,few,CASSGGLTNQPQHF,TGTGCCAGCAGCGGGGGACTCACCAATCAGCCCCAGCATTTT
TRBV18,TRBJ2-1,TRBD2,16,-,CASSSSGTSGYNEQFF,TGTGCCAGCTCAAGTTCGGGGACTAGCGGTTACAATGAGCAGTTCTTC
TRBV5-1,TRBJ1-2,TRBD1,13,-,CASSHNRGQGYTF,TGCGCCAGCAGCCATAACAGGGGGCAAGGCTACACCTTC
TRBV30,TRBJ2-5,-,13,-,CAWSVPNRDSQYF,TGTGCCTGGAGTGTACCCAATAGGGACTCTCAGTACTTC
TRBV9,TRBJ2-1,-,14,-,CASSVGGGYNEQFF,TGTGCCAGCAGCGTAGGTGGCGGGTACAATGAGCAGTTCTTC
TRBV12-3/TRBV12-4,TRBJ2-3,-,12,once,CASRLTTDTQYF,TGTGCCAGCAGGCTAACGACAGATACGCAGTATTTT
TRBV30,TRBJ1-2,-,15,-,CAWSVLSRGIYGYTF,TGTGCCTGGAGTGTATTGTCCAGGGGAATCTATGGCTACACCTTC
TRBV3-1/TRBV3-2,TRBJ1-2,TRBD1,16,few,CASSQTGGYPNYGYTF,TGTGCCAGCAGCCAAACAGGGGGCTACCCTAACTATGGCTACACCTTC